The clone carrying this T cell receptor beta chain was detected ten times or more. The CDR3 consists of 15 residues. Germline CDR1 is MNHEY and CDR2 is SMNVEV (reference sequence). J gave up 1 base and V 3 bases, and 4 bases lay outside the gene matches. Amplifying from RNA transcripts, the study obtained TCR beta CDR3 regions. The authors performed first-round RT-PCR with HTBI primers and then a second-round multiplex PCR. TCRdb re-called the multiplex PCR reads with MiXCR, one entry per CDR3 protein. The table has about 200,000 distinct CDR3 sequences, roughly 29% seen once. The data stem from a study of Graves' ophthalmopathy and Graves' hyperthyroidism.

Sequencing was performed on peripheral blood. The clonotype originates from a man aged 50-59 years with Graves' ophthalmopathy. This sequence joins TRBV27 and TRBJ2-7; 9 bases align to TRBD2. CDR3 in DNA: TGTGCCAGCAGTTTCTCTAGCGGGACTTCCTACGAGCAGTACTTC. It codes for CASSFSSGTSYEQYF.